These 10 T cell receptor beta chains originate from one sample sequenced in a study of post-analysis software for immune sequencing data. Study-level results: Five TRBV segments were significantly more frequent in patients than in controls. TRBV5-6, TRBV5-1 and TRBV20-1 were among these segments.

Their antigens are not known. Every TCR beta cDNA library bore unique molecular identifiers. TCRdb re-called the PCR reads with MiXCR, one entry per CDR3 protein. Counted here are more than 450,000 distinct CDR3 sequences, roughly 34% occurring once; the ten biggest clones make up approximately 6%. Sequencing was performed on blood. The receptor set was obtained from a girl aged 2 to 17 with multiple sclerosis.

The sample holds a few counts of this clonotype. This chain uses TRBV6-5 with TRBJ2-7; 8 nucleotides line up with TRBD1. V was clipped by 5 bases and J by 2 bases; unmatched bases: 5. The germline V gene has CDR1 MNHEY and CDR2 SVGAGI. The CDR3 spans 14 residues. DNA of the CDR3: TGTGCCAGCAGTAGACAGGGGAAAACCTACGAGCAGTACTTC. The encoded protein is CASSRQGKTYEQYF.

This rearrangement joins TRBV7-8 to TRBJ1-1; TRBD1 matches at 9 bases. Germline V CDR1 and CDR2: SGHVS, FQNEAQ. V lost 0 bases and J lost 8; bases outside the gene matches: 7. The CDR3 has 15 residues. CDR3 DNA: TGTGCCAGCAGCTTAGCGAGACAGGGGGGGTTAGAAGCTTTCTTT. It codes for CASSLARQGGLEAFF.

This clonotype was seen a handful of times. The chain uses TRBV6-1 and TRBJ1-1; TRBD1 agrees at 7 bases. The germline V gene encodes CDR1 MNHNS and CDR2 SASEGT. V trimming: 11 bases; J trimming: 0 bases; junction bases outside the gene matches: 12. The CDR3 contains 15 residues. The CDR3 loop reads CACNRGDFVNTEAFF. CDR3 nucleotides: TGTGCCTGCAACAGGGGCGACTTCGTGAACACTGAAGCTTTCTTT.

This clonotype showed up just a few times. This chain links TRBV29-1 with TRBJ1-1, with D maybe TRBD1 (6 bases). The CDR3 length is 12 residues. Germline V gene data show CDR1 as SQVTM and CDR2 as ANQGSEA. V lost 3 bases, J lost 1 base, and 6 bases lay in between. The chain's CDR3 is CSVETGNTEAFF. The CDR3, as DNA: TGCAGCGTTGAGACAGGGAACACTGAAGCTTTCTTT.

The CDR3, as DNA: TGCAGTGCTAGATGGATTGCAGAGCCAGGTGGGGGCTACACCTTC. This sequence encodes CSARWIAEPGGGYTF. The chain uses TRBV20-1 and TRBJ1-2; D uncertain. V was clipped by 2 bases and J by 8 bases, with 21 bases between them. CDR1 is DFQATT, CDR2 SNEGSKA, per germline (reference sequence). This CDR3 has 15 residues.

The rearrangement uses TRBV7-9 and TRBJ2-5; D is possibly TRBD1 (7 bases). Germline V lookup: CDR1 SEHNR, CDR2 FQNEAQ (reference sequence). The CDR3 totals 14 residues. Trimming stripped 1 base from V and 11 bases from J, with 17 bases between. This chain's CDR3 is CASSLGAGGNEQYF. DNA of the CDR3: TGTGCCAGCAGCTTAGGAGCAGGGGGGAATGAGCAGTACTTC.

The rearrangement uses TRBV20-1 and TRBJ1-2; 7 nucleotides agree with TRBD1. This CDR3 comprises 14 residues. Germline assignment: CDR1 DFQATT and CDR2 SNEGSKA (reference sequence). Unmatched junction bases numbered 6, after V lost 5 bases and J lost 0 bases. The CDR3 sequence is CSAPGQAPNYGYTF. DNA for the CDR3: TGCAGTGCTCCTGGACAGGCCCCTAACTATGGCTACACCTTC.

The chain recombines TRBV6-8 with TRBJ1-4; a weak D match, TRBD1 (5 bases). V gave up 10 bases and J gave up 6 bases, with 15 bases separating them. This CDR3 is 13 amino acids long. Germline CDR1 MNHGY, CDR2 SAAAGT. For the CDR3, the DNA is TGTGCCACTAGACAGCCGACTGATGAAAAACTGTTTTTT. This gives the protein CATRQPTDEKLFF.

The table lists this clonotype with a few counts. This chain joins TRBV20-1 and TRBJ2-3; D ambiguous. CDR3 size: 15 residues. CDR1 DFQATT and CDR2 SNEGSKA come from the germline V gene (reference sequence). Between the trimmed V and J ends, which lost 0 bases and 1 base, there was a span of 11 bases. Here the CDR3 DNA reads TGCAGTGCTAGAGATAGTAAGCTCGGCACAGATACGCAGTATTTT. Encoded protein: CSARDSKLGTDTQYF.

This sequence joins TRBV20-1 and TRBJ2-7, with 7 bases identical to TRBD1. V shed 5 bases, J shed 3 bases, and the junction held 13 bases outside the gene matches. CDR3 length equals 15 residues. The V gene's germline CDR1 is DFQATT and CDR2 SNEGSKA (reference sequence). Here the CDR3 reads CSAFPPTGVLYEQYF. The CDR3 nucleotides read TGCAGTGCTTTCCCCCCTACAGGGGTTCTCTACGAGCAGTACTTC.